The present TCR beta chain was sequenced within a study of shared clonotypes between healthy human individuals. For the study at large: Researchers assigned three CD4 naive, three CD4 memory, two CD8 naive and one CD8 memory plate to each donor. Study outcomes and limitations: Naive subsets generally had larger estimated richness than memory subsets. The study found roughly 5% of naive CD4 clonotypes shared across several donors.

Notes on this clone: Its antigen is currently unknown.

The CDR3 covers 13 residues. The germline CDR1 and CDR2 sequences are LNHDA and SQIVND (reference sequence). V lost 3 bases to trimming and J lost 4 bases, with 10 bases between them. The repertoire was sequenced with immunoSEQ multiplex PCR; TCRdb's copy has only in-frame clones and lacks some. This sample has about 2.5 million clones, with roughly 92% found just once. The TCR comes from a man between 18 and 29 years old in good health. Some clones in this sample may be carry-over from other donors' samples. The sequenced material came from naive CD4+ T cells from PBMCs. As for subset: CD45RA+ positively selected. This chain connects TRBV19 to TRBJ2-7; perhaps TRBD2 as D (6 bases). The CDR3 region is CASSIAGRYEQYF. The CDR3 region has the DNA TGTGCCAGTAGTATTGCGGGGAGGTACGAGCAGTACTTC.